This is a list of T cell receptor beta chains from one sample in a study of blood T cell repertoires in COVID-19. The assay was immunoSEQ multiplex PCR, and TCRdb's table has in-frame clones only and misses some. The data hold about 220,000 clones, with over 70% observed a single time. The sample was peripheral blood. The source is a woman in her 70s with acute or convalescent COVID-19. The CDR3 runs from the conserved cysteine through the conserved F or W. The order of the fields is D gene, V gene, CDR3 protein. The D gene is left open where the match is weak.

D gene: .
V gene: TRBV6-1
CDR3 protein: CASSEGVAGAQPQHF

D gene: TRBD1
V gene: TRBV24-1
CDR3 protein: CATGQGSYNEQFF

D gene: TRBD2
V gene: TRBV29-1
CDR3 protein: CSVGEGETQYF

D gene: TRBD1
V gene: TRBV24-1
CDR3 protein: CATSGGQGGWSSYNEQFF

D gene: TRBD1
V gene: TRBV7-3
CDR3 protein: CASTPRAGTGRPGELFF

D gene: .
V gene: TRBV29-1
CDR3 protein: CSVEGTAGNTIYF

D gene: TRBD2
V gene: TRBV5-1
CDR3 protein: CASSFGLAATDTQYF

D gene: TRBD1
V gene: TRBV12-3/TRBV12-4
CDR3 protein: CASRGTGETQYF

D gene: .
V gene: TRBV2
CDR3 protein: CASSDPDISYEQYF

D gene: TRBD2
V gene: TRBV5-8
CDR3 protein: CASSLGPGGELFF

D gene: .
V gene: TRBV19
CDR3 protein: CASSLQGSTDTQYF

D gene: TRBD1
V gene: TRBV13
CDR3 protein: CASSFDRDGEKLFF

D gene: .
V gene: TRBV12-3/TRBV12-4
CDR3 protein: CASKPGVYNEQFF

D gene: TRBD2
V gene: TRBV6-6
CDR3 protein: CASGGTSGANTGELFF

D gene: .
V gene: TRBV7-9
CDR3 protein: CASSLTPGAGNTIYF

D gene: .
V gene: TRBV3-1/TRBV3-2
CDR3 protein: CASSPEVGLAQYF

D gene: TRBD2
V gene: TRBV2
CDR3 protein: CASSAGTIHTDTQYF

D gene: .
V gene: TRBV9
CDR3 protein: CASSTGLSQETQYF

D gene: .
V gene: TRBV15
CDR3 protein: CATSRGGQFYEQYF

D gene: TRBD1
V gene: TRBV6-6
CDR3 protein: CASRPNRGTGELFF

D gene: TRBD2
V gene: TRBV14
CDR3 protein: CASSQLEGLAGTYEQYF

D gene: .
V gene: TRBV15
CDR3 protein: CATSRGQENTIYF

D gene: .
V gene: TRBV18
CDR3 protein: CASSPGERGETQYF

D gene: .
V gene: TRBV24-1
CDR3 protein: CATSDSSETQYF

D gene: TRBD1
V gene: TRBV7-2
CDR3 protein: CASSFSVGQDTEAFF

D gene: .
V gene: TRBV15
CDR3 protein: CATSSFASTRQETQYF

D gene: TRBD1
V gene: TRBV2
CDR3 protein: CASSVGTGAGANVLTF

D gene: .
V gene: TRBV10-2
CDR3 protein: CASSGSLALNEKLFF

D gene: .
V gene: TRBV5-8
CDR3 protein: CASSLSDYDTDTQYF

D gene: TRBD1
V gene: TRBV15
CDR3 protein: CATSREQGSYGYTF

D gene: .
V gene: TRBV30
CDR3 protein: CAWSIGGINSPLHF

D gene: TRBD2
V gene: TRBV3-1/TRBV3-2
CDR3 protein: CASSQGGSGRTPSGELFF

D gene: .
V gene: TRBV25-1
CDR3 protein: CASSEPVRGNTEAFF

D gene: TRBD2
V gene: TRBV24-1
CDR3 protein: CATSDSTSGGARTDTQYF

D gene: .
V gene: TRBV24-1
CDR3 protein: CAILPRAAKNIQYF

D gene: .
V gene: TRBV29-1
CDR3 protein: CSVDTANTDTQYF

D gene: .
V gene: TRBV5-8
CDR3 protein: CASSLVMAGSETQYF

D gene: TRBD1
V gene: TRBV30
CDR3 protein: CAWKSGTGGREQYF

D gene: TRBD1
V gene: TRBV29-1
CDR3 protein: CSTTGTGNTGELFF

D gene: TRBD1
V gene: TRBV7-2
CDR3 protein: CASSPRDRGHEQYF

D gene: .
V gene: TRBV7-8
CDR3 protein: CASSQGGDEQFF

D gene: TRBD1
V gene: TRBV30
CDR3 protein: CAGDRGVREAFF

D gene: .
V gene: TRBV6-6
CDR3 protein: CASSLERDGGHYGYTF

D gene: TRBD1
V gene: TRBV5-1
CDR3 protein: CASSLEEGAYGYTF

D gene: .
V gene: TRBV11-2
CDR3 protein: CASSLERGHTGELFF

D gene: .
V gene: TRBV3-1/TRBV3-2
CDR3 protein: CASSRIVGGPEAFF

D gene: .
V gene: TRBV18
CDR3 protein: CASSPGQNNEQFF

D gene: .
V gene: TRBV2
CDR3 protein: CASSGPSRETQYF

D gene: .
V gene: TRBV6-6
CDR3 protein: CASSLLRDNEQFF

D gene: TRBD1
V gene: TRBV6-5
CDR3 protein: CASGRGGSNSPLHF

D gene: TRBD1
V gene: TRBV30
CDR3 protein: CAWTRDRNSPLHF

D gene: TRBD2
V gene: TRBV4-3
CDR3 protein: CASSQVAGAPSARQYF

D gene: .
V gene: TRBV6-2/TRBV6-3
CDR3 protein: CASSANAGYEQYF

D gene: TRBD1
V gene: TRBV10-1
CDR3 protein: CASSPGQGETQYF

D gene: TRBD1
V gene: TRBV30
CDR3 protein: CAWSRVDRENEQFF

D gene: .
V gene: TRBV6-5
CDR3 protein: CASNLVRGTGELFF

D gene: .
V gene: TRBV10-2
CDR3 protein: CASSDPGSALYGYTF

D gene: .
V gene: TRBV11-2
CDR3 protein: CASSRGTGHTGELFF

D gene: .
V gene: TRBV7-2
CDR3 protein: CASSSDGSYNEQFF

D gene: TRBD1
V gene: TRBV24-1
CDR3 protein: CATSDPGQGTDTQYF